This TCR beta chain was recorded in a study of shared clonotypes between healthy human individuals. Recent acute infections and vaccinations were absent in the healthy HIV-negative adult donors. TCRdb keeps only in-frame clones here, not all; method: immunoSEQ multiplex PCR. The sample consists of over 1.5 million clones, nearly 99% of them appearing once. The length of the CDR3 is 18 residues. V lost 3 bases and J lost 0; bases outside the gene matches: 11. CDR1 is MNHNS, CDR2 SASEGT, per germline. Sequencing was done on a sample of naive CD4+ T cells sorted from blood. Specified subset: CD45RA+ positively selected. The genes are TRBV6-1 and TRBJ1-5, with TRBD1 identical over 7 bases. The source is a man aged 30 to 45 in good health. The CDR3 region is CASSEYPPGQFSNQPQHF. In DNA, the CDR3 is TGTGCCAGCAGTGAGTACCCGCCGGGACAGTTTAGCAATCAGCCCCAGCATTTT.